Only a few counts were recorded for the clone carrying this T cell receptor (beta chain). Its antigen is as yet unknown. This sample stems from a study of shared clonotypes between healthy human individuals. Study background: Per donor, three plates held CD4 naive cells, three held CD4 memory, two held CD8 naive and one held CD8 memory. Study-level points and caveats: Generation probabilities were higher for clonotypes shared across all four sorted-subset donors than for unshared ones. Larger estimated richness was generally recorded for naive subsets relative to memory subsets.

CD45RA+ naive and CD45RA-negative memory subsets were separated from CD4+ cells. The protocol was immunoSEQ multiplex PCR, while the TCRdb copy is restricted to in-frame clones and leaves out a portion. The table lists approximately 2.1 million clones, 85% to 95% of them singletons. The origin of this receptor is a young man in good health. Some clones in this sample may be carry-over from other donors' samples. The sample consisted of naive CD4+ T cells from PBMCs. The subset is: CD45RA+ positively selected.

CDR3 bases: TGTGCCAGCAAAGGGGACGAGCAGTACTTC. Its protein is CASKGDEQYF. The chain combines TRBV6-1 with TRBJ2-7; tentatively, D is TRBD1 (5 bases). Looked up from germline, CDR1 is MNHNS and CDR2 is SASEGT. CDR3 length equals 10 residues. The V end was cut by 7 bases, the J end by 5 bases, with 6 bases between.